This record looks at one T cell receptor beta chain sequence and its context. Its antigen specificity is not known. Base-call qualities are not available, and no considerably larger clone is one nucleotide away. The data are from a study of T cell responses to AZD1222 COVID-19 vaccine (dated by TCRdb to about 2021). Regarding the study in general: TCR sequencing covered more than 230 trial participants: 200 to 220 given two doses of AZD1222 and about 26 given two doses of MenACWY control vaccine. Trial participants were enrolled by age into 18-55, 56-69 and 70-plus year subgroups, with about 150, 28 and 57 TCR-sequenced participants respectively. The research as a whole found: In the small 56-69-year group, the increase in depth fell short of significance, most likely because of low power. The whole spike protein was spanned by vaccine-associated CD4 TCRs, and dominant responses were seen in regions 160-218 and 743-854. Because no day 14 peak-response samples were available, repertoires were characterized only after the peak T cell response. Reportedly, almost half of the unique spike-specific TCRs recognized epitopes lying outside the regions that are mutated in the B.1.351 and B.1.1.7 variants. Most participants were white British and females outnumbered males, and the authors suggested that clonal diversity may have been underestimated. Only a handful of AZD1222 recipients were SARS-CoV-2 seropositive at baseline, limiting conclusions about previously exposed vaccinees. A significant rise in spike-specific TCR breadth and depth was observed after two AZD1222 doses relative to day 0 and relative to MenACWY recipients.

The CDR3 regions of human TCRbeta chains were subjected to immunosequencing. The paper's processing steps were these. TCRs in the repertoires were compared against a reference library of SARS-CoV-2-specific TCRs that had been generated with the MIRA antigen-specificity platform. Breadth was defined as the fraction of unique TCRs that were SARS-CoV-2-associated, and depth was defined as the fraction of total T cells that were SARS-CoV-2-associated. Using the MIRA data, each spike-specific TCR was mapped to the spike region that the TCR reacts to and placed in a CD4 or CD8 class. Log10-transformed breadth and depth values were compared by one-way ANOVA with Sidak's multiple comparisons tests. TCRdb retrieved this table from immuneACCESS and kept in-frame rearrangements only. Not all clones are present; in checked studies, unresolved V genes account for under half, and no reason is known for the remainder. V, J and clone size are those of that table, while D and trimming were read from the DNA. This sample holds 150,000 to 200,000 clones; more than 85% were observed only once. Of the sample, less than 2% is held by the ten largest clones.

Trimming takes 1 base from V and 4 bases from J, and the germline ends sit 12 bases apart. The cysteine opens and the phenylalanine closes a CDR3 of 15 amino acids. The kept DNA is CDR3 alone, 45 bases in frame from the first base. The germline V gene yields KGHDR for CDR1 and SFDVKD for CDR2. The time point label, read with the paper, signifies: about 28 days (+/-7) after the second vaccine dose. AZD1222 recipients whose second dose came at about 4 weeks and those whose second dose came at about 12 weeks were combined into one group, since spike-specific TCR depth and breadth did not differ between the two schedules. Samples from vaccinated people were obtained from the UK trials COV001 and COV002, which included a single-blind randomized controlled phase 2/3 trial of AZD1222 (ChAdOx1 nCoV-19) in healthy adults. For TCRbeta chain sequencing, PBMC samples from trial participants were taken at day 0 and at day 28 after the second dose.

The sample consisted of peripheral blood, taken 28 days after the second AZD1222 dose. The chain employs TRBV24-1 and TRBJ1-2, with the D gene too uncertain to name. The TCR was taken from an adult who received the AZD1222 COVID-19 vaccine. The CDR3 sequence is CATSDLTPPAYGYTF. The sequenced DNA: TGTGCCACCAGTGATTTAACCCCCCCCGCCTATGGCTACACCTTC.